Detailed here is one TCR beta chain. No antigen is known for it. In nominal health when sampled, donors likely had unrecorded immune exposures nonetheless. It was with 60 Vbeta and 13 Jbeta primers that the PCR ran. Generated by immunoSEQ multiplex PCR, the TCRdb table keeps only in-frame clones and is missing some. The table lists about 120,000 clones. This sample was taken from a study of cytomegalovirus exposure and HLA in healthy donors. Study conclusions and caveats: Later on, an analysis tied approximately 17,000 TCR beta sequences to HLA alleles at 0.05 false discovery rate.

Germline trimming cut 3 bases from V and 5 bases from J; bases unmatched to any gene: 6. Germline CDR1 is SGHDN and CDR2 is FVKESK. The CDR3 extends over 15 amino acids. The sequencing input was PBMCs. The sequence was obtained from a man between 18 and 35 years old in good health and CMV-seronegative. The J gene is TRBJ2-1, the V gene TRBV14; 8 bases fit TRBD2. Written as DNA, the CDR3 is TGTGCCAGCAGCCATTCTAGCGGGTGGGACAATGAGCAGTTCTTC. Amino acid sequence: CASSHSSGWDNEQFF.